This T cell receptor (beta chain) was captured in a study of T cells after yellow fever vaccination. Per the germline V gene, CDR1 is SQVTM and CDR2 is ANQGSEA. V gave up 4 bases and J gave up 2 bases, with 10 bases separating them. The CDR3 is made up of 13 amino acids. Findings and limits, study-wide: Contamination of FACS-sorted repertoires by abundant clonotypes from the bulk population could occur. Post-booster repertoires contained most primary-vaccination clones again (about 96% CD4, about 90% CD8). It was a small share of clonotypes that appeared in both CD4 and CD8 compartments. Weaker, the secondary response peaked sooner, at day 5 versus 15.

This clonotype was recorded many times. TCRdb passed the 5' RACE reads through MiXCR, listing each CDR3 protein once. The data show roughly 94,000 distinct CDR3 sequences, with approximately 8.4% seen just once and about 15% held by the top ten. The source was CD8+ T cells not binding an NS4B(214-222) dextramer, sorted from PBMCs, collected approximately 15 days after the first yellow fever vaccination. This TCR was sampled from a young man who received the YFV17D yellow fever vaccine. The rearrangement joins TRBV29-1 to TRBJ2-3; the D gene is possibly TRBD1 (6 bases). The CDR3 loop is CSVVGHNTDTQYF. The CDR3, as DNA: TGCAGCGTTGTGGGACATAACACAGATACGCAGTATTTT.